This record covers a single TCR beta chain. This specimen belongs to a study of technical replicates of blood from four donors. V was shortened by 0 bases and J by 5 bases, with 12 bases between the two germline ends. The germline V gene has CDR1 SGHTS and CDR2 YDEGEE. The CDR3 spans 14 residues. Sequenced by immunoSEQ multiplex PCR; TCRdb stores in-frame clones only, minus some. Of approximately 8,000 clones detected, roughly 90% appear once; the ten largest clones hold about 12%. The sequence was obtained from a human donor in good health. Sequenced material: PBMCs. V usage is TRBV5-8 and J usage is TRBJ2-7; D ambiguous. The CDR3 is CASSLGHSINEQYF. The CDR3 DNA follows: TGTGCCAGCAGCTTGGGACACTCGATCAACGAGCAGTACTTC.